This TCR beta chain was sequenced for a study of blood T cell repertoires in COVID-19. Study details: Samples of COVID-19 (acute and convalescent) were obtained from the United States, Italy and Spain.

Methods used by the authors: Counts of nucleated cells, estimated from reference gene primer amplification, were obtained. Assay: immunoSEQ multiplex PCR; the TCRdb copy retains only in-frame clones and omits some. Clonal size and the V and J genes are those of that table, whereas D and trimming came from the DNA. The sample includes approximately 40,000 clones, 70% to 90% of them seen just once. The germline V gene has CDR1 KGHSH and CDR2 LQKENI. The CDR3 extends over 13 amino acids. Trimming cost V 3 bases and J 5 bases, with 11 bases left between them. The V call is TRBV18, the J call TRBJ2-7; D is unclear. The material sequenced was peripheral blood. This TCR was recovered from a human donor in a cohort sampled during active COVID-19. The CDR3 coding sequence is TGTGCCAGCTCACCCCTTACATCCCACGAGCAGTACTTC. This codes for CASSPLTSHEQYF.